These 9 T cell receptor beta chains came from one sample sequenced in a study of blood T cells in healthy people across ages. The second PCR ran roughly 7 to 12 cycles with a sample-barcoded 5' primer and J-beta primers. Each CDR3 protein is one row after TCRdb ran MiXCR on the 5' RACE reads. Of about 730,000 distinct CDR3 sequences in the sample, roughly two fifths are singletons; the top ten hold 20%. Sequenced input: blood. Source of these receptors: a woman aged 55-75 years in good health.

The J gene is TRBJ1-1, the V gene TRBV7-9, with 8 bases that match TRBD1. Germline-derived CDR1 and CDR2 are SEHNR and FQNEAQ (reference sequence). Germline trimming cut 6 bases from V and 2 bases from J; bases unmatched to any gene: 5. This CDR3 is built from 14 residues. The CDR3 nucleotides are TGTGCCAGCAGAAAAACAGGGGGAAACACTGAAGCTTTCTTT. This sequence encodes CASRKTGGNTEAFF.

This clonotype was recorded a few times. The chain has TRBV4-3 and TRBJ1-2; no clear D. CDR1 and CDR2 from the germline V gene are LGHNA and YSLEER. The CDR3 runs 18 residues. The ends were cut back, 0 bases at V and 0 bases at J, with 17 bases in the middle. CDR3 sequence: CASSQEQFGQLANYGYTF. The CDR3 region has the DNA TGCGCCAGCAGCCAAGAACAGTTCGGGCAGCTAGCTAACTATGGCTACACCTTC.

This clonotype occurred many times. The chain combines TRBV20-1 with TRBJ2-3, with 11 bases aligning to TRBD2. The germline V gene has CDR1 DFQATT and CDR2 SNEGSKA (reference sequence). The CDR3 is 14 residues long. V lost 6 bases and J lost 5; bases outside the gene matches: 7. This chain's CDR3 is CSATLAGVVDTQYF. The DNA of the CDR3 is TGCAGTGCCACACTAGCGGGGGTTGTAGATACGCAGTATTTT.

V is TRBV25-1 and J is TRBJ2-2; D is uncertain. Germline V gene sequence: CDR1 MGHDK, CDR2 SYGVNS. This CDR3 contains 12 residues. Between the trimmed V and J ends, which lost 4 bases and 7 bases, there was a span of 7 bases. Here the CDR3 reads CASSVSLGELFF. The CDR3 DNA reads TGTGCCAGCAGTGTATCGCTCGGGGAGCTGTTTTTT. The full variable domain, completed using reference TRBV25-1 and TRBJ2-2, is EADIYQTPRYLVIGTGKKITLECSQTMGHDKMYWYQQDPGMELHLIHYSYGVNSTEKGDLSSESTVSRIRTEHFPLTLESARPSHTSQYLCASSVSLGELFFGEGSRLTVL.

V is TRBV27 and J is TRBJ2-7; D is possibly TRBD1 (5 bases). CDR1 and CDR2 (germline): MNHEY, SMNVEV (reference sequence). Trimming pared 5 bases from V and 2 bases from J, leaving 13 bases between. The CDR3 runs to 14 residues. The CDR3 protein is CASSRGHLPYEQYF. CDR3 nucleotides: TGTGCCAGCAGTCGCGGACACCTTCCCTACGAGCAGTACTTC.

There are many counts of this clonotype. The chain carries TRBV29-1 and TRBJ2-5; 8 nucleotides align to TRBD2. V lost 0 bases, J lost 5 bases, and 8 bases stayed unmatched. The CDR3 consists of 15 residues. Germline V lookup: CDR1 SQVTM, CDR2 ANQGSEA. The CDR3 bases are TGCAGCGTTGAAGATCACGGGGGGGCCGGGGAGACCCAGTACTTC. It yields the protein CSVEDHGGAGETQYF.

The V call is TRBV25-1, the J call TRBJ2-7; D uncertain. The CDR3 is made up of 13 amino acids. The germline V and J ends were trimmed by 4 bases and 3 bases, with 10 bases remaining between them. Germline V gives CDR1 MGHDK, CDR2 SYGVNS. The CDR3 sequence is CASSAPWGYEQYF. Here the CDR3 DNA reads TGTGCCAGCAGTGCCCCCTGGGGCTACGAGCAGTACTTC.

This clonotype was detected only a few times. The CDR3 region has the DNA TGCAGCGCCCGGGACACTAACTATGGCTACACCTTC. It encodes CSARDTNYGYTF. The chain links TRBV29-1 to TRBJ1-2, with TRBD1 as a possible D gene (6 bases). The CDR3 contains 12 residues. V lost 7 bases, J lost 0 bases, and 9 bases lay in between. Germline CDR1 and CDR2: SQVTM and ANQGSEA.

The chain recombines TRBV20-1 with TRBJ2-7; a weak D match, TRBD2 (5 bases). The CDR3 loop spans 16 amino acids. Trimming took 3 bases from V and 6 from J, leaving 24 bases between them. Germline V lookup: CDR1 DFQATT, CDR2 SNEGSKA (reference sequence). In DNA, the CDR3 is TGCAGTGCTAGCCTCGGACGGAGGCAGATATCCGGCGAGCAGTACTTC. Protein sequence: CSASLGRRQISGEQYF.